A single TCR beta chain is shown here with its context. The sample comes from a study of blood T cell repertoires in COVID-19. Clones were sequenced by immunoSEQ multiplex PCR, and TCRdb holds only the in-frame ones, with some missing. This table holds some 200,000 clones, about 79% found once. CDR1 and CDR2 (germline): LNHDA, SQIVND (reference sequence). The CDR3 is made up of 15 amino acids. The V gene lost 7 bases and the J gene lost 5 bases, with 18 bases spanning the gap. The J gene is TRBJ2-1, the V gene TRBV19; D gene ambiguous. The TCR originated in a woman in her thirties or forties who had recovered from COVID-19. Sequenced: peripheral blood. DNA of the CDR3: TGTGCCAGTACGGAGTCGGCACCCCGGGACAATGAGCAGTTCTTC. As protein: CASTESAPRDNEQFF.